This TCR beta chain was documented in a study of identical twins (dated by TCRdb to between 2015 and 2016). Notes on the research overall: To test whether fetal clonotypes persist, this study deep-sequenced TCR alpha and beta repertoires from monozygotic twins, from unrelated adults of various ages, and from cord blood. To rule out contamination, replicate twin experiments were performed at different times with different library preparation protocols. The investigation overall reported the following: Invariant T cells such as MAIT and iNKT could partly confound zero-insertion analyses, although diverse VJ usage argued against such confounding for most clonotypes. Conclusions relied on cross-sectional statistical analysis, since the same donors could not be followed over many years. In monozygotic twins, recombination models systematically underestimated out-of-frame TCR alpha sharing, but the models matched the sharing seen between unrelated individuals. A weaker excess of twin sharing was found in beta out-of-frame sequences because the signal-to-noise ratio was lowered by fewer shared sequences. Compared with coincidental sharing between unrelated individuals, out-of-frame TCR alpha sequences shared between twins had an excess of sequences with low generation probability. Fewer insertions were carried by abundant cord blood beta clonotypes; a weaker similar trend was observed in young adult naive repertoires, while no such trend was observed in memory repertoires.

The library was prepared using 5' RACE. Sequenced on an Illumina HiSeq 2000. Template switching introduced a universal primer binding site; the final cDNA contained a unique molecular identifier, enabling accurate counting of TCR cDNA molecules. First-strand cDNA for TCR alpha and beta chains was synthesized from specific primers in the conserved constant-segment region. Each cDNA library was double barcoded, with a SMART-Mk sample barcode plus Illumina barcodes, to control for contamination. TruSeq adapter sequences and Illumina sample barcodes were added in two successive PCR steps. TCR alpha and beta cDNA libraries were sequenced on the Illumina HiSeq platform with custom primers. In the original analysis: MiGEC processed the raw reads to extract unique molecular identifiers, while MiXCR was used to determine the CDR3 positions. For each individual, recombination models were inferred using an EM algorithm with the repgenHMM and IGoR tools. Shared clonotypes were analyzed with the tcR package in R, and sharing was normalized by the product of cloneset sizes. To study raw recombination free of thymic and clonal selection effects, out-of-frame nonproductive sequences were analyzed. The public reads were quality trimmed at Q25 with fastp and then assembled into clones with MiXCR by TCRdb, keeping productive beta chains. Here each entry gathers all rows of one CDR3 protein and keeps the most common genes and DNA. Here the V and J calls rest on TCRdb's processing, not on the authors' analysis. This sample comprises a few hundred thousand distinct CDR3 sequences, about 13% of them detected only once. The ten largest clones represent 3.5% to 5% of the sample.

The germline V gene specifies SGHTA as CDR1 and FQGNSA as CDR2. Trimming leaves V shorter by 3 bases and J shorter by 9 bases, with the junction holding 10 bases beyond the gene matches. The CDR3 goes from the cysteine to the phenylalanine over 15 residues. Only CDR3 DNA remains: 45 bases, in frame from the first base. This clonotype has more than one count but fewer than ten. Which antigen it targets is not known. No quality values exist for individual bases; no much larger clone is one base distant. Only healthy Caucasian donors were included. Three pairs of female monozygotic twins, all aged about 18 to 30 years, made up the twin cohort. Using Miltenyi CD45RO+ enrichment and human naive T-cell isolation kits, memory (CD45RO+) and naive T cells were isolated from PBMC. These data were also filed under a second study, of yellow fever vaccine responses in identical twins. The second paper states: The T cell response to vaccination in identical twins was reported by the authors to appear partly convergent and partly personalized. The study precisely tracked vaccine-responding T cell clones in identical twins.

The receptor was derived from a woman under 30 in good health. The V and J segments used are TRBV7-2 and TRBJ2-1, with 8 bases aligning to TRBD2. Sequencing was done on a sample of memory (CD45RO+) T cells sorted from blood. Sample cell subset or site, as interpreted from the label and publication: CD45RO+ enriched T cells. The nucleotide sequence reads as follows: TGTGCCAGCAGCTTGGGGGGAGCGGGAGCCGGTGAGCAGTTCTTC. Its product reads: CASSLGGAGAGEQFF. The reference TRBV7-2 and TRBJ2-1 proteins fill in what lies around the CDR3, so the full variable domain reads GAGVSQSPSNKVTEKGKDVELRCDPISGHTALYWYRQSLGQGLEFLIYFQGNSAPDKSGLPSDRFSAERTGGSVSTLTIQRTQQEDSAVYLCASSLGGAGAGEQFFGPGTRLTVL.